This TCR beta chain derives from a study of blood T cell repertoires in COVID-19. In its sample, this clone was seen a few times. Germline CDR1 reads SGDLS; CDR2 reads YYNGEE. V shed 8 bases, J shed 7 bases, and the junction held 14 bases outside the gene matches. The CDR3 loop spans 15 amino acids. The repertoire was sequenced with immunoSEQ multiplex PCR; TCRdb's copy has only in-frame clones and lacks some. Of more than 150,000 clones in the sample, 80% were seen once. Sample: PBMCs or T cells enriched from blood (not recorded which). J is TRBJ2-7 and V is TRBV9; 11 bases match TRBD2. The TCR originated in a man aged 55-75 years who had been exposed to COVID-19. Written as DNA, the CDR3 is TGTGCCAGTCAAAAGGGACTAGCGGCTATGGGGGAGCAGTACTTC. This encodes CASQKGLAAMGEQYF.